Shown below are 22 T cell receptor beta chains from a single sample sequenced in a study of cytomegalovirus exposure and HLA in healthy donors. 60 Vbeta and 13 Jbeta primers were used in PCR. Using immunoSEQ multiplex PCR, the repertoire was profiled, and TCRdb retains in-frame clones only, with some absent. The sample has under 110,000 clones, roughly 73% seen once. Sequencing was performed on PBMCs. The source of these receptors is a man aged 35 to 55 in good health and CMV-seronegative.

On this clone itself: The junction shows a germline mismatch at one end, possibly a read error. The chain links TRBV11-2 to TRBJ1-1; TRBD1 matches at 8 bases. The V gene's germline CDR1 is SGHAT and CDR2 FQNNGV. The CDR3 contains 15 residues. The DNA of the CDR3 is TGTGCCAGCAGCCAAACCGCAGGGGGCAGTACTGAAGCTCTCTTT. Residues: CASSQTAGGSTEALF.

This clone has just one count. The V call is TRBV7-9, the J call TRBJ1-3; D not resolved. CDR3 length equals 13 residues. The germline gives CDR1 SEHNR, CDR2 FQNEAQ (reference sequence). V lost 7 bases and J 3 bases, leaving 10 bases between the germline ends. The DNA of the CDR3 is TGTGCCAGCACCTCAAGAGTTGGAAACACCATATATTTT. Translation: CASTSRVGNTIYF.

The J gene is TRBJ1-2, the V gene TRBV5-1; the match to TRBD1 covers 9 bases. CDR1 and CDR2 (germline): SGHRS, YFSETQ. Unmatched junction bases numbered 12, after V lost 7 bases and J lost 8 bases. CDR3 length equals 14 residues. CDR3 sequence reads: CASANPGQGAGYTF. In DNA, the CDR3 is TGCGCCAGCGCAAACCCGGGACAGGGCGCGGGCTACACCTTC. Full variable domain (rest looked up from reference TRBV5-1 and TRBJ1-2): KAGVTQTPRYLIKTRGQQVTLSCSPISGHRSVSWYQQTPGQGLQFLFEYFSETQRNKGNFPGRFSGRQFSNSRSEMNVSTLELGDSALYLCASANPGQGAGYTFGSGTRLTVV.

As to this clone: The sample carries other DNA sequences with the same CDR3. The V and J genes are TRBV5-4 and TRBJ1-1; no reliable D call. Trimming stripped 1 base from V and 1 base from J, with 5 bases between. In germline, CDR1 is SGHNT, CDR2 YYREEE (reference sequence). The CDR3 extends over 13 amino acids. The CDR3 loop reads CASSLNRNTEAFF. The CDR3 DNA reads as TGTGCCAGCAGCTTGAATCGGAACACTGAAGCTTTCTTT.

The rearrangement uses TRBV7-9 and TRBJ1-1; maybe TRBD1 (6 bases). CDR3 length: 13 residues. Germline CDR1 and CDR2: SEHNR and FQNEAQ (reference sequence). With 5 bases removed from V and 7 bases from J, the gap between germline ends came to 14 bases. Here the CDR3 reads CASSRNLRGEAFF. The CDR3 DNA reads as TGTGCCAGCAGCCGGAACCTCAGGGGTGAAGCTTTCTTT.

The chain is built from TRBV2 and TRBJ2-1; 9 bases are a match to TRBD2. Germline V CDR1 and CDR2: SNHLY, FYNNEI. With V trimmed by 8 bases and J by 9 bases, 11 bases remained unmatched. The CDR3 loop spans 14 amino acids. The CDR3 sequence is CASGLAGTYGEQFF. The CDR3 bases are TGTGCCAGCGGGCTAGCGGGGACCTACGGTGAGCAGTTCTTC.

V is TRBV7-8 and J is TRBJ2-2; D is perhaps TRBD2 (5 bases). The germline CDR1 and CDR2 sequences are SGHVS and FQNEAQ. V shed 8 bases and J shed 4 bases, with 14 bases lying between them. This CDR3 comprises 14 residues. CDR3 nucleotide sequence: TGTGCCAGCGTGTTACTGGCGGGCACCGGGGAGCTGTTTTTT. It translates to CASVLLAGTGELFF.

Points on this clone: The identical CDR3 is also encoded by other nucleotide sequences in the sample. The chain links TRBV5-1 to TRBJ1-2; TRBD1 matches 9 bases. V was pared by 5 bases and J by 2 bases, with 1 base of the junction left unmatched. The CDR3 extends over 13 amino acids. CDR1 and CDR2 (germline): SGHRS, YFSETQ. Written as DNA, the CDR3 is TGCGCCAGCAGACAGGGGGCGAACTATGGCTACACCTTC. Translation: CASRQGANYGYTF.

The CDR3 nucleotides are TGTGCCAGCAGCTTAAGACCAAGGGGGGAGCAGTACTTC. The encoded protein is CASSLRPRGEQYF. The chain carries TRBV7-9 and TRBJ2-7; D perhaps matches TRBD1 (6 bases). The CDR3 is 13 residues long. The germline V and J ends were trimmed by 2 bases and 7 bases, with 12 bases remaining between them. Germline V gene sequence: CDR1 SEHNR, CDR2 FQNEAQ (reference sequence).

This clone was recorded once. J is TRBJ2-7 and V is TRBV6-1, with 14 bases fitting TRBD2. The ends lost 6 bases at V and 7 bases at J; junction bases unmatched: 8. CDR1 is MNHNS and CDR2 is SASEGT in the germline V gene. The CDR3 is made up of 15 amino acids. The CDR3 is CASRKTSGGADEQYF. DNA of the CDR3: TGTGCCAGCAGGAAGACTAGCGGGGGGGCCGATGAGCAGTACTTC.

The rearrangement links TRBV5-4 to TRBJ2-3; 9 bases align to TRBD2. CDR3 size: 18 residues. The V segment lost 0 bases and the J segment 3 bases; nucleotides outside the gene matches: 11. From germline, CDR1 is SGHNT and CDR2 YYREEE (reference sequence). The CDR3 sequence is CASSLAQAAGGATDTQYF. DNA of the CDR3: TGTGCCAGCAGCTTGGCCCAGGCGGCGGGGGGGGCTACAGATACGCAGTATTTT. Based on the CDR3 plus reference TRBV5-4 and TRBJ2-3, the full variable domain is ETGVTQSPTHLIKTRGQQVTLRCSSQSGHNTVSWYQQALGQGPQFIFQYYREEENGRGNFPPRFSGLQFPNYSSELNVNALELDDSALYLCASSLAQAAGGATDTQYFGPGTRLTVL.

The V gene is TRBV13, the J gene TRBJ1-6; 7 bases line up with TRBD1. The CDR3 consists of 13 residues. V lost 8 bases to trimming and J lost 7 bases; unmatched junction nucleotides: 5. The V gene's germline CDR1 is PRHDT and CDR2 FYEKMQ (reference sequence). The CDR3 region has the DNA TGTGCCAGCCGGGAACAGGGGAATTCACCCCTCCACTTT. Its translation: CASREQGNSPLHF.

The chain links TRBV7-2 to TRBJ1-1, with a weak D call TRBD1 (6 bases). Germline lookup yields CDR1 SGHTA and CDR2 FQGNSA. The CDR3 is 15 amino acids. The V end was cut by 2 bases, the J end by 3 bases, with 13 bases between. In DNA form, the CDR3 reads TGTGCCAGCAGCTTATTCCAGGGACAATACACTGAAGCTTTCTTT. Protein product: CASSLFQGQYTEAFF.

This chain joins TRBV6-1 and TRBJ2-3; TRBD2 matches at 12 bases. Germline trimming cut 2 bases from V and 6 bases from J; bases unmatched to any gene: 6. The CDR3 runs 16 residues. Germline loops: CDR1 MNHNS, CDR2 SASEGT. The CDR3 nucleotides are TGTGCCAGCAGTGAACCCCCCGGACTAGCGGGGGATACGCAGTATTTT. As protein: CASSEPPGLAGDTQYF.

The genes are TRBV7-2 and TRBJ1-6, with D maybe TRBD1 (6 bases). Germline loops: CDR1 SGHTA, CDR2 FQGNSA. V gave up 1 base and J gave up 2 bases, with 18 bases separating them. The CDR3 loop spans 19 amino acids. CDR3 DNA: TGTGCCAGCAGCTTAGTCACAACAGGGAGAGGGCCCTATAATTCACCCCTCCACTTT. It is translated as CASSLVTTGRGPYNSPLHF.

The CDR3 protein is CASGLGGGQPQHF. The CDR3 nucleotides are TGTGCTAGTGGTTTGGGCGGTGGCCAGCCCCAGCATTTT. The chain recombines TRBV12-5 with TRBJ1-5; D remains unclear. Trimming removed 1 base at V and 7 bases at J, with 8 bases between. CDR1 is LGHNT and CDR2 is FRNRAP in the germline V gene. The CDR3 length is 13 residues.

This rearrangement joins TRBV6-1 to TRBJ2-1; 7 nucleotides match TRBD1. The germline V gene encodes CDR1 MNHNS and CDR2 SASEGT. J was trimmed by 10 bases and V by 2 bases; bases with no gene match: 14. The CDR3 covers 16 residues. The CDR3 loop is CASSESPAGGQREQFF. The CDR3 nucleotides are TGTGCCAGCAGTGAAAGTCCGGCAGGGGGTCAGCGGGAGCAGTTCTTC.

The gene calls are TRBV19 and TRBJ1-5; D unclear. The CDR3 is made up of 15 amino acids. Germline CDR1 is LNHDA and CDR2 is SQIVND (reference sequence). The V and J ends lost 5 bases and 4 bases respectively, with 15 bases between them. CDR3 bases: TGTGCCAGTAGTCCCGTAGTATTCCAAAATCAGCCCCAGCATTTT. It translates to CASSPVVFQNQPQHF.

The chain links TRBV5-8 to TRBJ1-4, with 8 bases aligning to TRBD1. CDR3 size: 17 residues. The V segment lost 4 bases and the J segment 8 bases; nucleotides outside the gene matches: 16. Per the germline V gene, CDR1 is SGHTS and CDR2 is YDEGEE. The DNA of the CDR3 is TGTGCCAGCAGCCGTGGGACAGGCGATCCTGCTGCCGAAAAACTGTTTTTT. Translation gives CASSRGTGDPAAEKLFF.

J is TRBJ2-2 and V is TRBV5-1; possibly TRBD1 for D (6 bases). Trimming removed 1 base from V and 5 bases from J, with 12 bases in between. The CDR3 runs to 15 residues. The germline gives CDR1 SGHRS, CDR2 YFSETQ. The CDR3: CASSLPGQGTGELFF. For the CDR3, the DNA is TGCGCCAGCAGCTTGCCGGGACAAGGAACCGGGGAGCTGTTTTTT.

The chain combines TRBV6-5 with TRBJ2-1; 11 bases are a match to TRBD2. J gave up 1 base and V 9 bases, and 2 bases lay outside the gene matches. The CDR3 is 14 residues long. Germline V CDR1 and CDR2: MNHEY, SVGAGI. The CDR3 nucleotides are TGTGCCAGTAGCGGGGGGGGTTCCTACAATGAGCAGTTCTTC. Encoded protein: CASSGGGSYNEQFF.

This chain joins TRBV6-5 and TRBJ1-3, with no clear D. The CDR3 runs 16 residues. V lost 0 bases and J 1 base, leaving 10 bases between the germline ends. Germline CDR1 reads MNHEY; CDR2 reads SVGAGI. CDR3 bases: TGTGCCAGCAGTTACTCTTCGGTTTCATCTGGAAACACCATATATTTT. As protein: CASSYSSVSSGNTIYF.